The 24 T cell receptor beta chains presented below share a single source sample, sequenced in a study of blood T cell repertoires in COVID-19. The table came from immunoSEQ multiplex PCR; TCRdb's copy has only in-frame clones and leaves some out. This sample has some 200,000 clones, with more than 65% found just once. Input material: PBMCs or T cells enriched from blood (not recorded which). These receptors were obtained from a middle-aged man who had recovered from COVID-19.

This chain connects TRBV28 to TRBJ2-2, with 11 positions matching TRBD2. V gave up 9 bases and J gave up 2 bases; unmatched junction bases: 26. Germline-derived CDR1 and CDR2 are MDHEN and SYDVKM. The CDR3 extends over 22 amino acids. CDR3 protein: CARPRRGPLAGGVRGNTGELFF. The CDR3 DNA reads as TGTGCCAGACCCCGCCGGGGGCCTCTAGCGGGGGGCGTCCGGGGTAACACCGGGGAGCTGTTTTTT.

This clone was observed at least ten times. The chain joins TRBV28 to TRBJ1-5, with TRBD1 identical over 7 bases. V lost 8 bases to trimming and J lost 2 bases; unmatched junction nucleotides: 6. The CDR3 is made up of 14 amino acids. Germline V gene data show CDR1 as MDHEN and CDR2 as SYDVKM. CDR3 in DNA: TGTGCCAGCTGGACAGGATCCGGCAATCAGCCCCAGCATTTT. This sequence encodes CASWTGSGNQPQHF.

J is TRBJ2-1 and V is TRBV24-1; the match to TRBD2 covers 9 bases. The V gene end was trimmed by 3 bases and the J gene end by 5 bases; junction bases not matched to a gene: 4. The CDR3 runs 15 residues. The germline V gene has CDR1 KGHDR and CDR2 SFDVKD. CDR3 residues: CATSDGRLADNEQFF. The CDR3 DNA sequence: TGTGCCACCAGTGATGGGAGACTAGCGGACAATGAGCAGTTCTTC.

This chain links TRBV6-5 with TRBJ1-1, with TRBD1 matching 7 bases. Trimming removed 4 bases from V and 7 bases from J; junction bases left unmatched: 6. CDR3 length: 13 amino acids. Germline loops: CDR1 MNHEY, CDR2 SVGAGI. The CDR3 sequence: CASSSEGAHEAFF. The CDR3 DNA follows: TGTGCCAGCAGTTCGGAGGGGGCCCATGAAGCTTTCTTT.

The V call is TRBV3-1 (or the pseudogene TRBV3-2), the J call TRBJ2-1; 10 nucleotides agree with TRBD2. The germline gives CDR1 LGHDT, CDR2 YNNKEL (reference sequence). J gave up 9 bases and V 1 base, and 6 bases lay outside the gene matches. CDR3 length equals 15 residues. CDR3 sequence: CASSQGAGGPGEQFF. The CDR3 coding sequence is TGTGCCAGCAGCCAAGGAGCGGGGGGGCCGGGTGAGCAGTTCTTC.

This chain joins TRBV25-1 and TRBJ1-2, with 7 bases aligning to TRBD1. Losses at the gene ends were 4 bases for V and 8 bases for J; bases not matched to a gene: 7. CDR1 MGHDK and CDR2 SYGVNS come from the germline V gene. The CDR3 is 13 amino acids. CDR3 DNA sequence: TGTGCCAGCAGTGGCCTGGGACAGAGGGGCTACACCTTC. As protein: CASSGLGQRGYTF.

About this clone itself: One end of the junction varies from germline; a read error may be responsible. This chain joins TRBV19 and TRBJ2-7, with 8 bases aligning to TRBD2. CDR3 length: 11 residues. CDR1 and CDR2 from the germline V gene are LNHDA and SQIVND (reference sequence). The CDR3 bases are TGCGCCGCGGGAGGAGGCTACGAGCAGTACTTC. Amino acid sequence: CAAGGGYEQYF.

The CDR3 sequence is CASSQDLVLGQALSGANVLTF. In DNA, the CDR3 is TGCGCCAGCAGCCAAGATTTGGTTTTAGGACAGGCACTCTCTGGGGCCAACGTCCTGACTTTC. The chain links TRBV4-1 to TRBJ2-6; 7 bases are a match to TRBD1. V lost 0 bases to trimming and J lost 0 bases; unmatched junction nucleotides: 14. CDR3 size: 21 residues. CDR1 is MGHRA, CDR2 YSYEKL, per germline.

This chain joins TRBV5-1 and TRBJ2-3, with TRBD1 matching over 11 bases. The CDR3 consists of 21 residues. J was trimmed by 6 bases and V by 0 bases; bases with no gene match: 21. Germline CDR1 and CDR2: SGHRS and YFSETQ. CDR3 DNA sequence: TGCGCCAGCAGCTTGGGGGACCGGGACAGGGGGACCTATAGCGGTCTTGATACGCAGTATTTT. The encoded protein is CASSLGDRDRGTYSGLDTQYF.

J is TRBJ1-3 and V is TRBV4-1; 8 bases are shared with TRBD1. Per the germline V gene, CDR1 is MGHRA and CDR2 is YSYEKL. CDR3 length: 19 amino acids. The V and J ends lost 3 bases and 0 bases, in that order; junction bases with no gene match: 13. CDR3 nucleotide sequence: TGCGCCAGCAGCCACTACTGGAGGGGGACAGGACGCTCTGGAAACACCATATATTTT. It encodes CASSHYWRGTGRSGNTIYF.

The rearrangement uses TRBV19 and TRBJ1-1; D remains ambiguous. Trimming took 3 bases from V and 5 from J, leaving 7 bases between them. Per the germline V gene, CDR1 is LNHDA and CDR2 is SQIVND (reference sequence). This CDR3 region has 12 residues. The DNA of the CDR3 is TGTGCCAGTAGTATTCCGGGGACTGAAGCTTTCTTT. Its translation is CASSIPGTEAFF.

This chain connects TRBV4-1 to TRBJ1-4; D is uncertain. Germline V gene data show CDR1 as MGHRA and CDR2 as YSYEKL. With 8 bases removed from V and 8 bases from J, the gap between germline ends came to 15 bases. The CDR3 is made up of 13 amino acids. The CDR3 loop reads CASGVAVGEKLFF. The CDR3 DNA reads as TGCGCCAGCGGCGTCGCGGTCGGAGAAAAACTGTTTTTT.

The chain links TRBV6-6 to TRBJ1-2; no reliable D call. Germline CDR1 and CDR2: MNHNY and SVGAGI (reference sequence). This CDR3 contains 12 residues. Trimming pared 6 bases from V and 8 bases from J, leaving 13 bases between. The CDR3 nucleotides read TGTGCCAGCAGCGGGGTTTCGCGCGGCTACACCTTC. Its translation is CASSGVSRGYTF.

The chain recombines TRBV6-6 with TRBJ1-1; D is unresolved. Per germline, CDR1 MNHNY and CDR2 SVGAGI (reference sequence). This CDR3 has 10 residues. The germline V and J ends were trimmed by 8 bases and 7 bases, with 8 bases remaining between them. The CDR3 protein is CASVEGEAFF. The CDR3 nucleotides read TGTGCCAGCGTCGAGGGTGAAGCTTTCTTT.

CDR3 region: CASSQVEKTRIQPQHF. CDR3 DNA: TGCGCCAGCAGCCAAGTGGAGAAAACTCGAATTCAGCCCCAGCATTTT. This chain connects TRBV4-1 to TRBJ1-5, with D hard to call. The CDR3 loop spans 16 amino acids. The germline CDR1 and CDR2 sequences are MGHRA and YSYEKL. V was shortened by 1 base and J by 6 bases, with 16 bases between the two germline ends.

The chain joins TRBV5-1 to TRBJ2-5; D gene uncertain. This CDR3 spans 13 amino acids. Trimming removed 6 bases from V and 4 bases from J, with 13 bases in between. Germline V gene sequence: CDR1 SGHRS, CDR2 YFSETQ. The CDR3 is CASTSHAGETQYF. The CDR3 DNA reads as TGCGCCAGCACGTCGCACGCCGGAGAGACCCAGTACTTC.

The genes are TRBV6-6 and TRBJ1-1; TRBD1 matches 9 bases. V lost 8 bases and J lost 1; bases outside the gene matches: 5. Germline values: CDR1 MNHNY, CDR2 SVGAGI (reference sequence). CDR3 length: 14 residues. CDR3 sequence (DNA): TGTGCCAGCGTAGACAGGGGGAGGAACACTGAAGCTTTCTTT. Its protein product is CASVDRGRNTEAFF.

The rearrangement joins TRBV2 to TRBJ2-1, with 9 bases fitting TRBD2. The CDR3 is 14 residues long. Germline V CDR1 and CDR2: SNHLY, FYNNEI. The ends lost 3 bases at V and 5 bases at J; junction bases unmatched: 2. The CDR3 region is CASSERGGHNEQFF. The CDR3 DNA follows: TGTGCCAGCAGTGAGCGGGGGGGCCACAATGAGCAGTTCTTC.

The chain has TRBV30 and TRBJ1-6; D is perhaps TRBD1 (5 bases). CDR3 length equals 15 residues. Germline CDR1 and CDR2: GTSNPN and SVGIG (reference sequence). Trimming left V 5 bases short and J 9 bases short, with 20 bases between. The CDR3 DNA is TGTGCCTGGGAGCCGGGACTAGCCACCCCTTCACCCCTCCACTTT. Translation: CAWEPGLATPSPLHF. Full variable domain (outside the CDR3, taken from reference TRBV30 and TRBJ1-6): SQTIHQWPATLVQPVGSPLSLECTVEGTSNPNLYWYRQAAGRGLQLLFYSVGIGQISSEVPQNLSASRPQDRQFILSSKKLLLSDSGFYLCAWEPGLATPSPLHFGNGTRLTVT.

DNA for the CDR3: TGTGCCAGTAGTATACAGGGGGTGAACACTGAAGCTTTCTTT. Its protein product is CASSIQGVNTEAFF. The genes are TRBV19 and TRBJ1-1; 7 nucleotides line up with TRBD1. Trimming took 2 bases from V and 0 from J; bases not matched to a gene: 0. Germline V gene data show CDR1 as LNHDA and CDR2 as SQIVND (reference sequence). This CDR3 comprises 14 residues.

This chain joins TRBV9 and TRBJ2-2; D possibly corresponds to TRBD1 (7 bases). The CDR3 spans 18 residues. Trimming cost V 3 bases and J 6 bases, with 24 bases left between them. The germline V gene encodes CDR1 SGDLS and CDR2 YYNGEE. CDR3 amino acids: CASSAQVLRLGGPGELFF. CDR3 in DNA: TGTGCCAGCAGCGCCCAAGTGTTGAGACTAGGGGGCCCCGGGGAGCTGTTTTTT.

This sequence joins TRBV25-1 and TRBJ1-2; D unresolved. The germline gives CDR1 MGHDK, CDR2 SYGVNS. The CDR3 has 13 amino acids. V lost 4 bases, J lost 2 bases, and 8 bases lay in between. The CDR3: CASSAEGNYGYTF. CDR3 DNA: TGTGCCAGCAGTGCAGAGGGAAACTATGGCTACACCTTC.

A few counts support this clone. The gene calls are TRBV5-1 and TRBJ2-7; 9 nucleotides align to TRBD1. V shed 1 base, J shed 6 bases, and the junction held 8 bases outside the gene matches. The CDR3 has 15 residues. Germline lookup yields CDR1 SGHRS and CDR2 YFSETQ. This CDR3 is CASSLPGGQGLEQYF. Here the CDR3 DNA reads TGCGCCAGCAGCTTGCCGGGGGGACAGGGTCTCGAGCAGTACTTC.

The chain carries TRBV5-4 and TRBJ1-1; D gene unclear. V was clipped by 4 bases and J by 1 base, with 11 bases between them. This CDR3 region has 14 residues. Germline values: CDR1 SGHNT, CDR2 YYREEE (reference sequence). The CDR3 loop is CASSRQATNTEAFF. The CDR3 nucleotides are TGTGCCAGCAGCCGACAAGCCACGAACACTGAAGCTTTCTTT.